What follows are 8 T cell receptor beta chains derived from one specimen sequenced in a study of T cell responses to AZD1222 COVID-19 vaccine. TCRdb's copy holds only in-frame clones and misses some; the assay was immunoSEQ multiplex PCR. The sample contains roughly 120,000 clones, 70% to 90% of which appear only once. Sequences were derived from peripheral blood, sampled on day 0 of AZD1222 vaccination. The source is an adult in good health.

The chain has TRBV11-2 and TRBJ2-1; 11 nucleotides align to TRBD2. Germline CDR1 SGHAT, CDR2 FQNNGV. The CDR3 sequence is 15 residues long. V lost 2 bases and J lost 9; bases outside the gene matches: 6. This chain's CDR3 is CASSLLAGGAGEQFF. In nucleotides, the CDR3 is TGTGCCAGCAGCTTATTAGCGGGGGGGGCCGGTGAGCAGTTCTTC.

This clone was picked up a small number of times. The chain links TRBV5-1 to TRBJ2-2, with 11 bases aligning to TRBD1. J gave up 8 bases and V 4 bases, and 10 bases lay outside the gene matches. The CDR3 totals 16 residues. The V gene's germline CDR1 is SGHRS and CDR2 YFSETQ. The CDR3 spells CASSIGQGAMTGELFF. CDR3 nucleotides: TGCGCCAGCAGCATAGGACAGGGGGCGATGACTGGGGAGCTGTTTTTT.

The chain joins TRBV11-2 to TRBJ1-6; a possible D gene is TRBD1 (5 bases). With 0 bases removed from V and 9 bases from J, the gap between germline ends came to 12 bases. CDR3 length: 15 residues. The germline V gene has CDR1 SGHAT and CDR2 FQNNGV. CDR3 loop: CASSLEGGVGSPLHF. CDR3 bases: TGTGCCAGCAGCTTAGAGGGGGGGGTCGGTTCACCCCTCCACTTT.

This CDR3 is CASSNPEYEQYF. CDR3 bases: TGTGCCAGCTCGAATCCAGAATACGAGCAGTACTTC. This chain connects TRBV12-3 or TRBV12-4 to TRBJ2-7; D ambiguous. Trimming stripped 8 bases from V and 4 bases from J, with 12 bases between. This CDR3 is built from 12 residues.

This chain connects TRBV6-1 to TRBJ2-1, with D uncertain. Germline CDR1 reads MNHNS; CDR2 reads SASEGT. The CDR3 covers 15 residues. Trimming took 3 bases from V and 4 from J, leaving 13 bases between them. The CDR3 region has the DNA TGTGCCAGCAGTGATACGCCCAACGGGTACAATGAGCAGTTCTTC. As protein: CASSDTPNGYNEQFF.

The V call is TRBV6-5, the J call TRBJ2-5, with D perhaps matching TRBD2 (5 bases). In germline, CDR1 is MNHEY, CDR2 SVGAGI. The CDR3 totals 12 residues. V shed 7 bases and J shed 7 bases, with 13 bases lying between them. The CDR3 coding sequence is TGTGCCAGCACCCCGGGAACCGGGACCCAGTACTTC. Translated, it gives CASTPGTGTQYF.

V usage is TRBV11-1 and J usage is TRBJ2-7; weak D call: TRBD2 (5 bases). Between the trimmed V and J ends, which lost 5 bases and 2 bases, there was a span of 10 bases. Germline V gives CDR1 SGHAT, CDR2 FQDESV (reference sequence). This CDR3 region has 13 residues. The CDR3 region is CASSDTGTYEQYF. As DNA, the CDR3 is TGTGCCAGCAGCGACACGGGAACCTACGAGCAGTACTTC. The full variable domain, completed using reference TRBV11-1 and TRBJ2-7, is EAEVAQSPRYKITEKSQAVAFWCDPISGHATLYWYRQILGQGPELLVQFQDESVVDDSQLPKDRFSAERLKGVDSTLKIQPAELGDSAMYLCASSDTGTYEQYFGPGTRLTVT.

This rearrangement joins TRBV6-5 to TRBJ2-5, with D tentatively TRBD2 (5 bases). The CDR3 is 12 amino acids. V shed 6 bases and J shed 5 bases, with 10 bases lying between them. The germline CDR1 and CDR2 sequences are MNHEY and SVGAGI. CDR3: CASRYTGETQYF. For the CDR3, the DNA is TGTGCCAGCAGATATACGGGGGAGACCCAGTACTTC.